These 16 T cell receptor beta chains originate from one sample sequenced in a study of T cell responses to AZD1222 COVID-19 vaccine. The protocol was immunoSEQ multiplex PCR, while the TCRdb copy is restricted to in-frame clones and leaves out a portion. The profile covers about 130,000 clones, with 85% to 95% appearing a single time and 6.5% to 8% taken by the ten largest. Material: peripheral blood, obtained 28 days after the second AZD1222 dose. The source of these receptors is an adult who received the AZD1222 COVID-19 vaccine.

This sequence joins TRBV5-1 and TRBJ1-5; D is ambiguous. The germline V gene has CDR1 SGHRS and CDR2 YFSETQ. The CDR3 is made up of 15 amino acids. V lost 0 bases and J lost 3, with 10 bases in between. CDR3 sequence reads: CASSLGGQTNQPQHF. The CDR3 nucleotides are TGCGCCAGCAGCTTGGGTGGTCAGACCAATCAGCCCCAGCATTTT. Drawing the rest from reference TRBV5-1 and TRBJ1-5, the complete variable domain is KAGVTQTPRYLIKTRGQQVTLSCSPISGHRSVSWYQQTPGQGLQFLFEYFSETQRNKGNFPGRFSGRQFSNSRSEMNVSTLELGDSALYLCASSLGGQTNQPQHFGDGTRLSIL.

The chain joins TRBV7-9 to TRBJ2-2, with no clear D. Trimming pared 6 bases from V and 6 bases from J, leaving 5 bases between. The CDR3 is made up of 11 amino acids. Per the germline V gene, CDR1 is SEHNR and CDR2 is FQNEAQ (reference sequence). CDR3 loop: CASRLAGELFF. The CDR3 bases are TGTGCCAGCAGACTCGCCGGGGAGCTGTTTTTT.

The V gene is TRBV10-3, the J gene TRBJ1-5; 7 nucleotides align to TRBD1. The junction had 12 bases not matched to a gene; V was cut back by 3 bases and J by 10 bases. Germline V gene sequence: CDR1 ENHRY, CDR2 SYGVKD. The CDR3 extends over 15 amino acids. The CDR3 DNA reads TGTGCCATCAGTGACCGTGGGACAGCTGAGGATCCCCAGCATTTT. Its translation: CAISDRGTAEDPQHF.

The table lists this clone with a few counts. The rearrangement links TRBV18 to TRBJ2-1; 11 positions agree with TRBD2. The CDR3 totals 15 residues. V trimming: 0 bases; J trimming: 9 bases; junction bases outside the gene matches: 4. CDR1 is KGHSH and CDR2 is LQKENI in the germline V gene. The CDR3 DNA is TGTGCCAGCTCACCACCTAGCGGGGGGGCAGGTGAGCAGTTCTTC. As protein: CASSPPSGGAGEQFF.

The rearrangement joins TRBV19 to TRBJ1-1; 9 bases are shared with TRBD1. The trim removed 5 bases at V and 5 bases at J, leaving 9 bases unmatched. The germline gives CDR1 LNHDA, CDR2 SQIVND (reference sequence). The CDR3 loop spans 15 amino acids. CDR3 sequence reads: CASSLLTGGVTEAFF. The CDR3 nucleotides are TGTGCCAGTAGTCTCTTGACAGGGGGTGTTACTGAAGCTTTCTTT.

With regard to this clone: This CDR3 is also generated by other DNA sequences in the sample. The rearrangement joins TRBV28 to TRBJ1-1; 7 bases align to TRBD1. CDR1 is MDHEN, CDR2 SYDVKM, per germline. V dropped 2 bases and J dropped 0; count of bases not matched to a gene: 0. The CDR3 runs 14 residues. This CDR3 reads CASSLGQVNTEAFF. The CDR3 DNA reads TGTGCCAGCAGTTTAGGACAGGTGAACACTGAAGCTTTCTTT.

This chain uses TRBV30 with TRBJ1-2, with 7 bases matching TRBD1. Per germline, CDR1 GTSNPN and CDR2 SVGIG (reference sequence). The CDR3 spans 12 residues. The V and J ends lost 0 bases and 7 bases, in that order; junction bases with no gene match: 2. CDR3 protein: CAWSVGGVGYTF. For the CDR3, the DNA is TGTGCCTGGAGTGTAGGGGGCGTTGGCTACACCTTC.

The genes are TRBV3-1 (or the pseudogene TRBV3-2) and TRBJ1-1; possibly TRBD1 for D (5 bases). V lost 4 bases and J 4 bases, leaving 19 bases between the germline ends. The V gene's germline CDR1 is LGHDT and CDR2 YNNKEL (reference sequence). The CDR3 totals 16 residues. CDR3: CASSPLEGVESTEAFF. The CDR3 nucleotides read TGTGCCAGCAGCCCCCTCGAAGGGGTGGAATCCACTGAAGCTTTCTTT.

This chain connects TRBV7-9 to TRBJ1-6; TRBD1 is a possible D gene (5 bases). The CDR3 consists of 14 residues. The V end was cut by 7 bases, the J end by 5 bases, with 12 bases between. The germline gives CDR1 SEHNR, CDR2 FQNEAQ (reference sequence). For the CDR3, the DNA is TGTGCCAGCAACCCCAGAGGGGATAATTCACCCCTCCACTTT. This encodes CASNPRGDNSPLHF.

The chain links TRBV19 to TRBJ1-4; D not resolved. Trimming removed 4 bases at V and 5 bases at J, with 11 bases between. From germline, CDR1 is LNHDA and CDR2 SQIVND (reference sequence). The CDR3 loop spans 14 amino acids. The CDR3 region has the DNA TGTGCCAGTAGTACCCACTTAGGAAATGAAAAACTGTTTTTT. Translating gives CASSTHLGNEKLFF.

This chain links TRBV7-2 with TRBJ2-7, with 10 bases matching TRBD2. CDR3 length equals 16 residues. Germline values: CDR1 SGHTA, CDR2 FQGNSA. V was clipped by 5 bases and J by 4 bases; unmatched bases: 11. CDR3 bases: TGTGCCAGCAGCACAAGCCTTAGCGGGGGGCTGTACGAGCAGTACTTC. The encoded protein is CASSTSLSGGLYEQYF.

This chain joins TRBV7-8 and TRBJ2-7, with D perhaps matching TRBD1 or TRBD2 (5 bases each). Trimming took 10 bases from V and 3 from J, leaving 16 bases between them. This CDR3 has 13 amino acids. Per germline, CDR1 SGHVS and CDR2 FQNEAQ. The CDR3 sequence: CATGDPANYEQYF. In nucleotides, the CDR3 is TGTGCCACTGGGGACCCGGCGAACTACGAGCAGTACTTC.

The CDR3 loop reads CATSSFGAGASYNEQFF. The CDR3 nucleotides read TGTGCCACCAGCAGCTTCGGTGCGGGGGCGTCCTACAATGAGCAGTTCTTC. The V call is TRBV15, the J call TRBJ2-1; TRBD2 is a possible D gene (7 bases). CDR3 length equals 17 residues. In germline, CDR1 is LNHNV, CDR2 YYDKDF (reference sequence). With 3 bases removed from V and 1 base from J, the gap between germline ends came to 16 bases.

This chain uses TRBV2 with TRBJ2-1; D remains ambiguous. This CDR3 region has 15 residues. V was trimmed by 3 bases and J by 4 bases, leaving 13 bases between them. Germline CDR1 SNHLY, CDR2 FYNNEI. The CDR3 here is CASSDGTANYNEQFF. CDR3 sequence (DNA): TGTGCCAGCAGTGACGGTACCGCGAATTACAATGAGCAGTTCTTC. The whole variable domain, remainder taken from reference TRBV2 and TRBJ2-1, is EPEVTQTPSHQVTQMGQEVILRCVPISNHLYFYWYRQILGQKVEFLVSFYNNEISEKSEIFDDQFSVERPDGSNFTLKIRSTKLEDSAMYFCASSDGTANYNEQFFGPGTRLTVL.

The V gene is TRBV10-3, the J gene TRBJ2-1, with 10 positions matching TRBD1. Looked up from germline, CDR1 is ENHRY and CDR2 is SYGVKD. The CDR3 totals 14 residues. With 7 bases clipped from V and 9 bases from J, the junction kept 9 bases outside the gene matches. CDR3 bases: TGTGCCATCATGCGACAGGGGGCGCATAGTGAGCAGTTCTTC. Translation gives CAIMRQGAHSEQFF.

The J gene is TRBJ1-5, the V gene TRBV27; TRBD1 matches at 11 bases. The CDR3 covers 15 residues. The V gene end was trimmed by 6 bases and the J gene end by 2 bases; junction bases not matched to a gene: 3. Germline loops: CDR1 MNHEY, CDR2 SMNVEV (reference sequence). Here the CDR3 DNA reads TGTGCCAGCAGCATGGGACAGGGGGGCAATCAGCCCCAGCATTTT. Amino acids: CASSMGQGGNQPQHF.